This T cell receptor beta chain was observed in a study of tumor-infiltrating lymphocytes in primary liver carcinoma. Study-level findings and limits: Tumor-blood pairs (like tumor-adjacent pairs) overlapped less than tumor region pairs did.

Germline V gives CDR1 SEHNR, CDR2 FQNEAQ (reference sequence). The CDR3 totals 18 residues. On this clonotype itself: Its specificity is not known. A junction end diverges from the germline sequence, so it may reflect a read error.

The authors made TCR beta cDNA from 500 ng total RNA with a constant-region primer. TCR beta libraries came from three nested multiplex PCR rounds using slightly modified ARM-PCR. The first two PCR rounds used TRBV1-TRBV30 forward primers with a C-beta reverse primer, nine to ten cycles each. TCRdb recomputed calls from the multiplex PCR reads with MiXCR, one row per CDR3 protein. Of 150,000 to 200,000 distinct CDR3 sequences listed, 50% to 75% are singletons. In addition to blood RNA drawn from unsorted whole blood, germline DNA was extracted. Those patients suffered from chronic HBV infection and were treatment-naive.

The sequence came from a man aged 40-49 years with primary liver carcinoma and hepatitis B virus infection. Sequencing was done on a sample of peripheral blood. The genes are TRBV7-9 and TRBJ2-1, with D possibly being TRBD2 (6 bases). CDR3 DNA sequence: TGTCCCAGCAGCTTACCCCACCGACTTGCGGGACGGAGGAATGAGCAGTTCTTC. Its protein is CPSSLPHRLAGRRNEQFF.